The 14 T cell receptor beta chains below all came from one sample that was sequenced in a study of shared clonotypes between healthy human individuals. Sequencing was performed with immunoSEQ multiplex PCR; in TCRdb, only in-frame clones are kept and a portion is missing. The sample has about 2.4 million clones, roughly 92% seen once. Input material: naive CD4+ T cells sorted from blood. Subset here: CD45RA+ positively selected. The receptors were sampled from a man younger than 35 in good health.

J is TRBJ1-2 and V is TRBV21-1; TRBD1 reflects the table's D call only, with no check against the DNA. TRBV21-1 is reported as a pseudogene. The CDR3 is 14 amino acids. The CDR3 DNA reads TGTGCCAGCCCCCACGGGACAGGGTTGCGTGGCTACACCTTC. It yields the protein CASPHGTGLRGYTF.

The rearrangement joins TRBV6-5 to TRBJ1-1; tentative D call: TRBD1 (6 bases). Trimming took 5 bases from V and 1 from J, leaving 14 bases between them. The germline V gene has CDR1 MNHEY and CDR2 SVGAGI. This CDR3 spans 15 amino acids. CDR3 sequence (DNA): TGTGCCAGCAGTCCGTCGGGGACAAAGAACACTGAAGCTTTCTTT. The encoded protein is CASSPSGTKNTEAFF.

The chain joins TRBV28 to TRBJ1-5; D unresolved. The CDR3 contains 18 residues. With 3 bases removed from V and 5 bases from J, the gap between germline ends came to 23 bases. The germline V gene has CDR1 MDHEN and CDR2 SYDVKM. For the CDR3, the DNA is TGTGCCAGCAGTTTCCGCCGGCGCGTGGGGTTCGATCATCAGCCCCAGCATTTT. Translated: CASSFRRRVGFDHQPQHF.

The chain is built from TRBV30 and TRBJ1-1; the D gene is possibly TRBD1 (6 bases). Trimming cost V 3 bases and J 6 bases, with 14 bases left between them. This CDR3 is 13 amino acids long. Germline-derived CDR1 and CDR2 are GTSNPN and SVGIG (reference sequence). CDR3 in DNA: TGTGCCTGGAGGGAACAGGGTCGGCCTGAAGCTTTCTTT. Translation: CAWREQGRPEAFF. Using reference TRBV30 and TRBJ1-1 for the parts outside the CDR3, the full variable domain is SQTIHQWPATLVQPVGSPLSLECTVEGTSNPNLYWYRQAAGRGLQLLFYSVGIGQISSEVPQNLSASRPQDRQFILSSKKLLLSDSGFYLCAWREQGRPEAFFGQGTRLTVV.

The chain has TRBV2 and TRBJ2-2; 7 bases align to TRBD1. From germline, CDR1 is SNHLY and CDR2 FYNNEI. CDR3 length: 15 amino acids. Trimming removed 2 bases from V and 2 bases from J; junction bases left unmatched: 2. The CDR3 coding sequence is TGTGCCAGCAGTGAAAGGGGGCGCAACACCGGGGAGCTGTTTTTT. This encodes CASSERGRNTGELFF.

This clone showed up just once. The chain couples TRBV6-4 to TRBJ1-1; D is unresolved. V gave up 4 bases and J gave up 4 bases, with 10 bases separating them. Germline V lookup: CDR1 MRHNA, CDR2 SNTAGT. The CDR3 sequence is 13 residues long. The CDR3 loop is CASSAGSGTEAFF. The CDR3 coding sequence is TGTGCCAGCAGTGCGGGGTCTGGCACTGAAGCTTTCTTT.

This clone appeared a single time. The chain links TRBV5-1 to TRBJ2-7; TRBD2 matches at 8 bases. J lost 2 bases, V lost 4 bases, and 8 bases had no gene match. Germline-derived CDR1 and CDR2 are SGHRS and YFSETQ. The CDR3 runs to 15 residues. The CDR3 bases are TGCGCCAGCAGCGGTCGGGGAGCGGGAGCCTACGAGCAGTACTTC. Translated: CASSGRGAGAYEQYF.

The chain couples TRBV29-1 to TRBJ2-7; no firm D call. The CDR3 is made up of 11 amino acids. From germline, CDR1 is SQVTM and CDR2 ANQGSEA. Trimming cost V 4 bases and J 7 bases, with 11 bases left between them. The CDR3, as DNA: TGCAGCGTTGTCTCCTTACGGGAGCAGTACTTC. It translates to CSVVSLREQYF.

V is TRBV7-2 and J is TRBJ2-7; TRBD1 matches 7 bases. This CDR3 region has 14 residues. After removal of 2 bases from V and 2 bases from J, the junction contained 3 bases not matched to a gene. The V gene's germline CDR1 is SGHTA and CDR2 FQGNSA. The DNA of the CDR3 is TGTGCCAGCAGCTTACAGACAGGGACCTACGAGCAGTACTTC. Its translation is CASSLQTGTYEQYF.

The rearrangement links TRBV5-1 to TRBJ2-5; D unclear. The CDR3 is 14 amino acids. Germline CDR1 SGHRS, CDR2 YFSETQ. Trimming took off 0 bases at V and 2 bases at J, with 8 bases between the two ends. The CDR3, as DNA: TGCGCCAGCAGCTTGGATGGTACACAAGAGACCCAGTACTTC. Translated, it gives CASSLDGTQETQYF. Filled out from reference TRBV5-1 and TRBJ2-5, the complete variable domain reads KAGVTQTPRYLIKTRGQQVTLSCSPISGHRSVSWYQQTPGQGLQFLFEYFSETQRNKGNFPGRFSGRQFSNSRSEMNVSTLELGDSALYLCASSLDGTQETQYFGPGTRLLVL.

V gene TRBV7-2 combines with J gene TRBJ2-7, with D possibly being TRBD1 (5 bases). Per the germline V gene, CDR1 is SGHTA and CDR2 is FQGNSA. V lost 1 base to trimming and J lost 3 bases, with 13 bases between them. The CDR3 extends over 15 amino acids. The CDR3 DNA sequence: TGTGCCAGCAGCTTAGGACAGTTATCCAGCTACGAGCAGTACTTC. As protein: CASSLGQLSSYEQYF. The whole variable domain, filled in from reference TRBV7-2 and TRBJ2-7, reads GAGVSQSPSNKVTEKGKDVELRCDPISGHTALYWYRQSLGQGLEFLIYFQGNSAPDKSGLPSDRFSAERTGGSVSTLTIQRTQQEDSAVYLCASSLGQLSSYEQYFGPGTRLTVT.

This chain uses TRBV5-4 with TRBJ2-2, with D uncertain. Trimming stripped 4 bases from V and 2 bases from J, with 12 bases between. The CDR3 consists of 15 residues. CDR1 is SGHNT and CDR2 is YYREEE in the germline V gene (reference sequence). CDR3 coding DNA: TGTGCCAGCAGCATGGACCTAACTAACACCGGGGAGCTGTTTTTT. Residues: CASSMDLTNTGELFF.

This chain joins TRBV19 and TRBJ2-7; weak D call: TRBD1 (6 bases). CDR3 size: 21 residues. V was cut by 1 base and J by 3 bases, with 31 bases left in between. The germline V gene encodes CDR1 LNHDA and CDR2 SQIVND (reference sequence). Here the CDR3 reads CASSIVAGAREGPTAGYEQYF. The CDR3 coding sequence is TGTGCCAGTAGTATAGTCGCAGGGGCGCGAGAGGGGCCCACCGCGGGCTACGAGCAGTACTTC.

This chain connects TRBV5-6 to TRBJ2-7, with 7 bases lining up with TRBD1. Looked up from germline, CDR1 is SGHDT and CDR2 is YYEEEE. The CDR3 has 13 amino acids. J lost 4 bases, V lost 4 bases, and 5 bases had no gene match. CDR3 nucleotide sequence: TGTGCCAGCAGCCCGGGACAGCAGTACGAGCAGTACTTC. Its protein product is CASSPGQQYEQYF.